The clone carrying this TCR beta chain showed up many times. This specimen belongs to a study of CD8+CD57+ T cells in acquired aplastic anemia. Both TCR beta VDJ combination and CDR3 sequence profiling were carried out. Genomic DNA was the template for this profiling. TCRdb itself ran the reads through MiXCR, one entry per CDR3 protein. The sample has just over 400,000 distinct CDR3 sequences, about two thirds seen once. The receptor was isolated from a human donor in good health, serving as a control. The sample comprised sorted CD4+, CD8+, or CD8+CD57+ T cells (not recorded which) from PBMCs.

The CDR3 loop is CASSLVLGDTEAFF. Written as DNA, the CDR3 is TGCGCCAGCAGCTTGGTGTTGGGGGACACTGAAGCTTTCTTT. V and J are TRBV5-1 and TRBJ1-1, with TRBD1 as a possible D gene (5 bases). Germline CDR1 reads SGHRS; CDR2 reads YFSETQ. The V end was cut by 0 bases, the J end by 3 bases, with 9 bases between. CDR3 length equals 14 residues.